This T cell receptor beta chain was captured by sequencing in a study of blood T cell repertoires in COVID-19. Turning to the study itself: From the United States, Italy and Spain came samples of acute and convalescent COVID-19. PBMCs, B-cell-depleted T cells, or T cells were the source of the cDNA or gDNA that made up the material.

How the authors handled the data: By means of reference gene primer amplification, nucleated cell counts were estimated. Only in-frame clones appear in the TCRdb table, and some are missing; sequencing was by immunoSEQ multiplex PCR. The DNA was the basis for D and trimming; V, J and clone size are from that table. The table has approximately 300,000 clones, roughly 88% seen once. The CDR3 is 16 amino acids. Germline V CDR1 and CDR2: SGDLS, YYNGEE. V gave up 2 bases and J gave up 0 bases, with 13 bases separating them. This clonotype was sampled from a human donor with COVID-19, enrolled during active disease. The donor label of this sample is uncertain. The V call is TRBV9, the J call TRBJ2-3; D possibly corresponds to TRBD2 (6 bases). Specimen: peripheral blood. CDR3 sequence (DNA): TGTGCCAGCAGCGTGTCTAGCGTCCGCAGCACAGATACGCAGTATTTT. The encoded protein is CASSVSSVRSTDTQYF.